The 21 T cell receptor beta chains in this list originate from one sample, sequenced in a study of T-cell memory formation after mild COVID-19. TCRdb reanalysed the 5' RACE reads using MiXCR and keeps one entry per CDR3 protein. The profile shows fewer than 200,000 distinct CDR3 sequences, 15% to 20% of them singletons. The sequenced sample was PBMCs or a T cell subset sorted from them (not recorded which). These receptors all come from a man aged 18 to 29 who had mild COVID-19 (a few samples of this study predate the infection). Cell type and time point are not known.

The J gene is TRBJ1-2, the V gene TRBV4-3; D unresolved. V gave up 1 base and J gave up 8 bases, with 23 bases separating them. The germline V gene has CDR1 LGHNA and CDR2 YSLEER. This CDR3 has 17 amino acids. CDR3 bases: TGCGCCAGCAGCCAAGTTGGGGTGGCCATCGACGCCAGCGGCTACACCTTC. This gives the protein CASSQVGVAIDASGYTF.

The chain links TRBV12-3 or TRBV12-4 to TRBJ1-5, with no clear D. The CDR3 is 16 residues long. Deletions cut 0 bases from V and 3 bases from J, with 12 bases between. CDR3: CASSLARVGPNQPQHF. CDR3 sequence (DNA): TGTGCCAGCAGTTTAGCGCGCGTTGGGCCCAATCAGCCCCAGCATTTT.

This clonotype was seen a handful of times. This chain links TRBV5-1 with TRBJ1-2, with 7 bases matching TRBD1. V was clipped by 1 base and J by 8 bases; unmatched bases: 11. CDR1 is SGHRS and CDR2 is YFSETQ in the germline V gene. The CDR3 covers 15 residues. The CDR3 reads CASSLTQATGKGYTF. The CDR3, as DNA: TGCGCCAGCAGCTTGACCCAGGCGACAGGGAAGGGCTACACCTTC.

This clonotype was seen more than once but under ten times. The chain carries TRBV5-1 and TRBJ2-1, with 8 bases identical to TRBD1. V was clipped by 4 bases and J by 0 bases; unmatched bases: 6. Looked up from germline, CDR1 is SGHRS and CDR2 is YFSETQ. The CDR3 is 16 amino acids. CDR3 nucleotide sequence: TGCGCCAGCAGCACGGGACAGGCCCGCTCCTACAATGAGCAGTTCTTC. Translation: CASSTGQARSYNEQFF.

This clonotype was found many times. V and J are TRBV6-5 and TRBJ2-7, with 8 bases lining up with TRBD2. This CDR3 has 17 residues. Germline values: CDR1 MNHEY, CDR2 SVGAGI. Unmatched junction bases numbered 15, after V lost 5 bases and J lost 3 bases. The CDR3 DNA reads as TGTGCCAGCAGTCGTCGAACCGGGGGGGCCGAGGACTACGAGCAGTACTTC. Encoded protein: CASSRRTGGAEDYEQYF.

The J gene is TRBJ2-1, the V gene TRBV11-2; 9 bases match TRBD1. This CDR3 is 15 amino acids long. CDR1 and CDR2 (germline): SGHAT, FQNNGV. V gave up 3 bases and J gave up 9 bases; unmatched junction bases: 9. CDR3 nucleotide sequence: TGTGCCAGCAGCTTTTACAGGGGGCTCGGTAGTGAGCAGTTCTTC. This sequence encodes CASSFYRGLGSEQFF.

There are a few counts of this clonotype. The chain joins TRBV11-2 to TRBJ1-3; D possibly corresponds to TRBD1 (6 bases). The CDR3 is made up of 16 amino acids. Trimming removed 5 bases from V and 0 bases from J, with 14 bases in between. Germline V gene data show CDR1 as SGHAT and CDR2 as FQNNGV. Written as DNA, the CDR3 is TGTGCCAGCAGCCCGAGCCCCAGGGGCTCTGGAAACACCATATATTTT. Its translation: CASSPSPRGSGNTIYF.

The V gene is TRBV6-5, the J gene TRBJ2-2; TRBD1 agrees at 8 bases. The CDR3 runs 15 residues. The junction had 2 bases not matched to a gene; V was cut back by 3 bases and J by 2 bases. The germline V gene encodes CDR1 MNHEY and CDR2 SVGAGI. The CDR3 protein is CASSYTGGNTGELFF. CDR3 bases: TGTGCCAGCAGTTATACAGGGGGTAACACCGGGGAGCTGTTTTTT.

This chain joins TRBV5-6 and TRBJ2-1; 9 positions match TRBD1. The CDR3 runs to 15 residues. The trim removed 2 bases at V and 5 bases at J, leaving 5 bases unmatched. The V gene's germline CDR1 is SGHDT and CDR2 YYEEEE. This chain's CDR3 is CASSLLDRGNNEQFF. CDR3 DNA sequence: TGTGCCAGCAGCTTATTGGACAGGGGAAACAATGAGCAGTTCTTC.

CDR3 in amino acids: CASRQLSYNEQFF. The CDR3 DNA reads as TGTGCCAGCAGACAGCTCTCCTACAATGAGCAGTTCTTC. The gene calls are TRBV5-6 and TRBJ2-1; D is ambiguous. Germline values: CDR1 SGHDT, CDR2 YYEEEE. V lost 5 bases and J 0 bases, leaving 6 bases between the germline ends. The CDR3 loop spans 13 amino acids.

The chain carries TRBV4-3 and TRBJ2-3; D may be TRBD2 (6 bases). Germline lookup yields CDR1 LGHNA and CDR2 YSLEER. V dropped 0 bases and J dropped 4 bases, with 11 bases sitting between them. This CDR3 region has 15 residues. The CDR3 DNA follows: TGCGCCAGCAGCCAAGATCAACTAGCTCCAGATACGCAGTATTTT. This translates into CASSQDQLAPDTQYF.

This clonotype has more than one count but fewer than ten. The chain is built from TRBV4-2 and TRBJ2-1, with 7 nucleotides matching TRBD2. The ends lost 1 base at V and 3 bases at J; junction bases unmatched: 0. CDR1 and CDR2 (germline): LGHNA, YNFKEQ. This CDR3 has 14 residues. The CDR3 DNA is TGTGCCAGCAGCCAAGGGGGGGGCTACAATGAGCAGTTCTTC. Encoded protein: CASSQGGGYNEQFF.

This clonotype was detected many times. The chain carries TRBV12-3 or TRBV12-4 and TRBJ2-7, with TRBD1 matching over 9 bases. V dropped 4 bases and J dropped 4; count of bases not matched to a gene: 11. CDR3 size: 16 residues. The CDR3 bases are TGTGCCAGCAGTTCTGGAGAGGGACAGGGATCGTACGAGCAGTACTTC. It encodes CASSSGEGQGSYEQYF.

This clonotype was detected only a few times. V and J are TRBV6-5 and TRBJ2-5; D unclear. V was cut by 7 bases and J by 1 base, with 13 bases left in between. CDR3 length: 14 amino acids. CDR1 is MNHEY, CDR2 SVGAGI, per germline. Here the CDR3 reads CASTSPTVQETQYF. The CDR3 region has the DNA TGTGCCAGCACCTCCCCTACGGTCCAAGAGACCCAGTACTTC.

The CDR3 DNA sequence: TGCGCCAGCAGTGAGGGTCTCCTCGCCAGCTATGGCTACACCTTC. This encodes CASSEGLLASYGYTF. This chain links TRBV10-2 with TRBJ1-2; D unclear. CDR1 and CDR2 (germline): WSHSY, SAAADI. Trimming left V 2 bases short and J 4 bases short, with 14 bases between. This CDR3 region has 15 residues.

In this sample, this clonotype turned up many times. The chain joins TRBV5-1 to TRBJ2-2, with 7 nucleotides matching TRBD1. The germline gives CDR1 SGHRS, CDR2 YFSETQ. This CDR3 spans 17 amino acids. The ends lost 0 bases at V and 7 bases at J; junction bases unmatched: 12. The CDR3 bases are TGCGCCAGCAGCTTGGCCCCGACAGGGCGCGCCGTCGGGGAGCTGTTTTTT. Its protein product is CASSLAPTGRAVGELFF.

The chain recombines TRBV4-2 with TRBJ2-7; 7 nucleotides agree with TRBD1. CDR1 and CDR2 (germline): LGHNA, YNFKEQ. V trimming: 0 bases; J trimming: 6 bases; junction bases outside the gene matches: 11. The CDR3 sequence is 16 residues long. Here the CDR3 reads CASSQDGAGGSIEQYF. The CDR3 DNA follows: TGTGCCAGCAGCCAAGATGGGGCAGGGGGTTCGATCGAGCAGTACTTC.

This clonotype has more than one count but fewer than ten. The J gene is TRBJ2-3, the V gene TRBV29-1, with 7 bases matching TRBD1. CDR3 length: 14 amino acids. V shed 3 bases and J 1 base; nucleotides not matched to a gene: 4. The germline V gene encodes CDR1 SQVTM and CDR2 ANQGSEA. The CDR3 spells CSVDAGGGTDTQYF. DNA for the CDR3: TGCAGCGTTGACGCAGGGGGTGGCACAGATACGCAGTATTTT.

The chain combines TRBV21-1 with TRBJ1-1. TRBV21-1 is a listed pseudogene. This CDR3 has 11 amino acids. CDR3 nucleotide sequence: TGTGCCAGCAGCAAAGTCAGTGAAGCTTTCTTT. It yields the protein CASSKVSEAFF.

This chain links TRBV5-1 with TRBJ2-3, with D tentatively TRBD2 (7 bases). Trimming left V 6 bases short and J 2 bases short, with 13 bases between. The CDR3 totals 14 residues. Germline-derived CDR1 and CDR2 are SGHRS and YFSETQ. The CDR3 reads CASNRGGTTDTQYF. The CDR3 nucleotides are TGCGCCAGCAATAGGGGGGGGACCACAGATACGCAGTATTTT.

This clonotype was seen a single time. V and J are TRBV29-1 and TRBJ1-1; 9 bases are a match to TRBD1. The CDR3 has 14 amino acids. Trimming cost V 4 bases and J 11 bases; bases outside gene matches: 14. The germline V gene has CDR1 SQVTM and CDR2 ANQGSEA. CDR3 amino acids: CSVAIPGQGRGAFF. DNA for the CDR3: TGCAGCGTTGCCATCCCGGGACAGGGTAGAGGGGCTTTCTTT. Filled out from reference TRBV29-1 and TRBJ1-1, the complete variable domain reads SAVISQKPSRDICQRGTSLTIQCQVDSQVTMMFWYRQQPGQSLTLIATANQGSEATYESGFVIDKFPISRPNLTFSTLTVSNMSPEDSSIYLCSVAIPGQGRGAFFGQGTRLTVV.